This passage covers 27 T cell receptor beta chains from one sample sequenced in a study of T-cell reconstitution after alpha-beta-depleted transplantation in children. Preparing the TCRbeta library involved the use of unique molecular identifiers. TCRdb processed the PCR reads anew with MiXCR; each CDR3 protein has one entry. The repertoire has a few hundred thousand distinct CDR3 sequences, around 16% of them found once; the top ten carry more than 2.5%. This specimen was PBMCs from the stem cell graft donor, taken from the stem cell graft. These receptors were collected from a human donor who donated a stem cell graft to a child with acute lymphoblastic leukemia.

The chain carries TRBV5-1 and TRBJ2-7; no definite D call. The germline V gene has CDR1 SGHRS and CDR2 YFSETQ. V shed 0 bases and J shed 1 base, with 8 bases lying between them. The CDR3 is made up of 14 amino acids. DNA of the CDR3: TGCGCCAGCAGCTTGGCCCCAGAATCCTACGAGCAGTACTTC. It is translated as CASSLAPESYEQYF. Drawing the rest from reference TRBV5-1 and TRBJ2-7, the complete variable domain is KAGVTQTPRYLIKTRGQQVTLSCSPISGHRSVSWYQQTPGQGLQFLFEYFSETQRNKGNFPGRFSGRQFSNSRSEMNVSTLELGDSALYLCASSLAPESYEQYFGPGTRLTVT.

This clonotype was detected only a few times. This chain connects TRBV7-7 to TRBJ2-3; 8 nucleotides agree with TRBD1. Germline V CDR1 and CDR2: SSHAT, FNYEAQ (reference sequence). J gave up 4 bases and V 5 bases, and 8 bases lay outside the gene matches. The CDR3 sequence is 15 residues long. DNA for the CDR3: TGTGCCAGCAGCCCGGACTGGACAGGGCCAGATACGCAGTATTTT. Encoded protein: CASSPDWTGPDTQYF.

The chain combines TRBV6-2 or TRBV6-3 with TRBJ2-3; D is ambiguous. This CDR3 is 15 amino acids long. V was shortened by 6 bases and J by 4 bases, with 17 bases between the two germline ends. Per germline, CDR1 MNHEY and CDR2 SVGEGT. In DNA, the CDR3 is TGTGCCAGCAGCCCTATCGAAACTATACCAGATACGCAGTATTTT. Its translation is CASSPIETIPDTQYF.

This clonotype has more than one count but fewer than ten. V gene TRBV18 combines with J gene TRBJ2-3, with D perhaps matching TRBD2 (5 bases). The CDR3 covers 11 residues. V lost 8 bases to trimming and J lost 4 bases, with 7 bases between them. The germline CDR1 and CDR2 sequences are KGHSH and LQKENI. DNA for the CDR3: TGTGCCAGCCGGACTTCAGATACGCAGTATTTT. It encodes CASRTSDTQYF.

This clonotype was seen only a few times. The CDR3 DNA reads TGTGCCAGCAGTCTTTCCGGGACAGAATACTACGAGCAGTACTTC. This translates into CASSLSGTEYYEQYF. This rearrangement joins TRBV27 to TRBJ2-7, with 7 bases identical to TRBD1. From germline, CDR1 is MNHEY and CDR2 SMNVEV (reference sequence). The junction had 10 bases not matched to a gene; V was cut back by 5 bases and J by 3 bases. The CDR3 runs to 15 residues.

This clonotype was seen a few times. This chain uses TRBV6-5 with TRBJ1-2; D gene ambiguous. The V gene's germline CDR1 is MNHEY and CDR2 SVGAGI. The CDR3 is 13 residues long. V was cut by 0 bases and J by 6 bases, with 8 bases left in between. CDR3 amino acids: CASSYSSGNGYTF. The CDR3 nucleotides read TGTGCCAGCAGTTACTCGTCGGGGAATGGCTACACCTTC.

The chain recombines TRBV5-1 with TRBJ1-2, with D uncertain. In germline, CDR1 is SGHRS, CDR2 YFSETQ. Deletions cut 0 bases from V and 1 base from J, with 10 bases between. The CDR3 has 15 amino acids. The CDR3 nucleotides are TGCGCCAGCAGCTTGGAGGCACCTAGTAACTATGGCTACACCTTC. Its translation is CASSLEAPSNYGYTF.

This clonotype was found a few times. This chain connects TRBV11-2 to TRBJ2-2, with D perhaps matching TRBD1 (6 bases). Germline CDR1 reads SGHAT; CDR2 reads FQNNGV. This CDR3 contains 16 residues. Trimming took 6 bases from V and 0 from J, leaving 14 bases between them. The CDR3 DNA reads TGTGCCAGCAGGTCTGAACAGGGAACGAACACCGGGGAGCTGTTTTTT. It encodes CASRSEQGTNTGELFF.

V and J are TRBV5-4 and TRBJ2-2; D not certain. Trimming left V 3 bases short and J 1 base short, with 13 bases between. CDR1 and CDR2 from the germline V gene are SGHNT and YYREEE (reference sequence). The CDR3 runs to 16 residues. CDR3 bases: TGTGCCAGCAGCTGGCTAAATTCCGGGAACACCGGGGAGCTGTTTTTT. It is translated as CASSWLNSGNTGELFF.

This sequence joins TRBV4-1 and TRBJ1-4; D perhaps matches TRBD1 (6 bases). The germline gives CDR1 MGHRA, CDR2 YSYEKL. There are 15 residues in the CDR3. Trimming took off 4 bases at V and 2 bases at J, with 11 bases between the two ends. In nucleotides, the CDR3 is TGCGCCAGCAGCCCCTACAGGGTGACTAATGAAAAACTGTTTTTT. It is translated as CASSPYRVTNEKLFF.

The table lists this clonotype with a few counts. This chain joins TRBV20-1 and TRBJ2-3, with 7 bases identical to TRBD1. Germline values: CDR1 DFQATT, CDR2 SNEGSKA (reference sequence). Trimming took 0 bases from V and 7 from J; bases not matched to a gene: 13. The CDR3 has 16 amino acids. The CDR3 DNA sequence: TGCAGTGCTAGAGATCAAGGGACAGTGGGTCCCAATACGCAGTATTTT. Its protein product is CSARDQGTVGPNTQYF.

The chain links TRBV27 to TRBJ2-7, with 9 positions matching TRBD2. Germline V gene sequence: CDR1 MNHEY, CDR2 SMNVEV (reference sequence). Trimming took 1 base from V and 5 from J; bases not matched to a gene: 3. The CDR3 spans 14 residues. CDR3 residues: CASSLYASGNEQYF. CDR3 bases: TGTGCCAGCAGTTTATATGCTAGCGGGAACGAGCAGTACTTC.

DNA for the CDR3: TGTGCCAGCTCACCACTGAACACGGGACAAACCTACAATGAGCAGTTCTTC. Translation gives CASSPLNTGQTYNEQFF. The chain combines TRBV18 with TRBJ2-1, with a tentative D call TRBD1 (6 bases). V lost 1 base and J 2 bases, leaving 15 bases between the germline ends. This CDR3 region has 17 residues. The V gene's germline CDR1 is KGHSH and CDR2 LQKENI.

With regard to this clonotype: A read error may be the cause here, since a much bigger clone is one base away. The chain couples TRBV7-9 to TRBJ2-1, with D possibly matching TRBD1 (5 bases). This CDR3 has 13 amino acids. Germline loops: CDR1 SEHNR, CDR2 FQNEAQ (reference sequence). The DNA for the CDR3 is TGTGCCAGCAGCTTGCAGGGATCCAATGACCAGTTCTTC. It codes for CASSLQGSNDQFF.

This clonotype was recorded a few times. The chain uses TRBV2 and TRBJ2-1, with TRBD2 matching over 11 bases. This CDR3 contains 14 residues. V lost 10 bases to trimming and J lost 5 bases; unmatched junction nucleotides: 7. Germline loops: CDR1 SNHLY, CDR2 FYNNEI. CDR3 nucleotides: TGTGCCACCGGAAGACTAGCGGGGAACAATGAGCAGTTCTTC. Translation: CATGRLAGNNEQFF. The full variable domain, completed using reference TRBV2 and TRBJ2-1, is EPEVTQTPSHQVTQMGQEVILRCVPISNHLYFYWYRQILGQKVEFLVSFYNNEISEKSEIFDDQFSVERPDGSNFTLKIRSTKLEDSAMYFCATGRLAGNNEQFFGPGTRLTVL.

The chain recombines TRBV5-1 with TRBJ1-1; 7 positions match TRBD1. The germline gives CDR1 SGHRS, CDR2 YFSETQ. The CDR3 loop spans 15 amino acids. V gave up 4 bases and J gave up 5 bases; unmatched junction bases: 11. The CDR3 region has the DNA TGCGCCAGCAGCCTGAATCCAGGGGGGGTGACTGAAGCTTTCTTT. Protein sequence: CASSLNPGGVTEAFF.

J is TRBJ2-3 and V is TRBV5-1, with TRBD1 matching over 8 bases. The CDR3 totals 16 residues. From germline, CDR1 is SGHRS and CDR2 YFSETQ. Trimming took 4 bases from V and 2 from J; bases not matched to a gene: 9. The CDR3 loop is CASSGGRTGITDTQYF. The DNA of the CDR3 is TGCGCCAGCAGCGGAGGTCGGACAGGGATCACAGATACGCAGTATTTT.

This clonotype has only a few counts. V and J are TRBV12-3 or TRBV12-4 and TRBJ2-7; 10 nucleotides match TRBD2. CDR3 length: 14 residues. J lost 2 bases, V lost 5 bases, and 3 bases had no gene match. In DNA form, the CDR3 reads TGTGCCAGCAGTGCTAGCGGGAGAGCCTACGAGCAGTACTTC. Its translation: CASSASGRAYEQYF.

This clonotype was picked up a small number of times. The chain uses TRBV6-1 and TRBJ2-7; 11 bases align to TRBD2. Germline loops: CDR1 MNHNS, CDR2 SASEGT. The CDR3 runs 14 residues. V lost 8 bases, J lost 3 bases, and 6 bases stayed unmatched. This chain's CDR3 is CASEATSGNYEQYF. CDR3 DNA: TGTGCCAGCGAGGCGACTAGCGGGAACTACGAGCAGTACTTC.

Here the CDR3 reads CAISGGGGNTEAFF. The CDR3 region has the DNA TGTGCCATCAGTGGTGGAGGGGGGAACACTGAAGCTTTCTTT. The rearrangement links TRBV10-3 to TRBJ1-1; D is perhaps TRBD1 (6 bases). The CDR3 runs to 14 residues. Trimming removed 4 bases at V and 1 base at J, with 10 bases between. Germline CDR1 and CDR2: ENHRY and SYGVKD.

The rearrangement uses TRBV15 and TRBJ2-7; D is unresolved. Germline V CDR1 and CDR2: LNHNV, YYDKDF (reference sequence). The CDR3 covers 15 residues. Trimming took 5 bases from V and 0 from J, leaving 14 bases between them. The CDR3: CATSSKGRDSYEQYF. Here the CDR3 DNA reads TGTGCCACCAGCTCGAAAGGCAGAGACTCCTACGAGCAGTACTTC.

The chain joins TRBV20-1 to TRBJ1-1; D gene unclear. The CDR3 sequence is 13 residues long. In germline, CDR1 is DFQATT, CDR2 SNEGSKA (reference sequence). Trimming removed 7 bases from V and 0 bases from J, with 12 bases in between. The CDR3 nucleotides are TGCAGTGTCAGTGGAGACATGAACACTGAAGCTTTCTTT. It translates to CSVSGDMNTEAFF.

This clonotype was picked up a small number of times. This sequence joins TRBV13 and TRBJ2-1, with 9 positions matching TRBD1. The CDR3 runs to 15 residues. J lost 12 bases, V lost 4 bases, and 13 bases had no gene match. Germline V CDR1 and CDR2: PRHDT, FYEKMQ (reference sequence). CDR3 loop: CASSSTGQGAPGQFF. The CDR3 DNA is TGTGCCAGCAGCTCGACGGGACAGGGTGCCCCGGGGCAGTTCTTC.

This clonotype was seen repeatedly, ten times or more. The genes are TRBV20-1 and TRBJ2-1; the D is unclear. This CDR3 contains 10 residues. Germline V gene data show CDR1 as DFQATT and CDR2 as SNEGSKA (reference sequence). V was cut by 1 base and J by 9 bases, with 4 bases left in between. The chain's CDR3 is CSARGGEQFF. In nucleotides, the CDR3 is TGCAGTGCTAGAGGAGGTGAGCAGTTCTTC.

This chain uses TRBV20-1 with TRBJ2-7; D is possibly TRBD1 (5 bases). The V and J ends lost 0 bases and 3 bases respectively, with 21 bases between them. This CDR3 is built from 17 residues. Germline V lookup: CDR1 DFQATT, CDR2 SNEGSKA (reference sequence). The CDR3 region has the DNA TGCAGTGCTAGAGATCCCCCCAAGGGGTCCTTCTACTACGAGCAGTACTTC. Protein: CSARDPPKGSFYYEQYF.

This clonotype was seen more than once but under ten times. In DNA form, the CDR3 reads TGTGCCAGCAGCCCCCTGGGAGGGGCCAACGTCCTGACTTTC. This translates into CASSPLGGANVLTF. The chain links TRBV13 to TRBJ2-6, with D hard to call. The CDR3 runs to 14 residues. In germline, CDR1 is PRHDT, CDR2 FYEKMQ (reference sequence). The germline V and J ends were trimmed by 5 bases and 4 bases, with 9 bases remaining between them. The variable domain in full, completed from reference TRBV13 and TRBJ2-6, reads AAGVIQSPRHLIKEKRETATLKCYPIPRHDTVYWYQQGPGQDPQFLISFYEKMQSDKGSIPDRFSAQQFSDYHSELNMSSLELGDSALYFCASSPLGGANVLTFGAGSRLTVL.

This rearrangement joins TRBV5-5 to TRBJ2-4, with D hard to call. The germline V gene encodes CDR1 SGHKS and CDR2 YYEKEE (reference sequence). V lost 4 bases, J lost 0 bases, and 14 bases lay in between. This CDR3 is 16 amino acids long. CDR3 bases: TGTGCCAGCAGCCCACTGTGGGTGCTAGCCAAAAACATTCAGTACTTC. Its translation is CASSPLWVLAKNIQYF.